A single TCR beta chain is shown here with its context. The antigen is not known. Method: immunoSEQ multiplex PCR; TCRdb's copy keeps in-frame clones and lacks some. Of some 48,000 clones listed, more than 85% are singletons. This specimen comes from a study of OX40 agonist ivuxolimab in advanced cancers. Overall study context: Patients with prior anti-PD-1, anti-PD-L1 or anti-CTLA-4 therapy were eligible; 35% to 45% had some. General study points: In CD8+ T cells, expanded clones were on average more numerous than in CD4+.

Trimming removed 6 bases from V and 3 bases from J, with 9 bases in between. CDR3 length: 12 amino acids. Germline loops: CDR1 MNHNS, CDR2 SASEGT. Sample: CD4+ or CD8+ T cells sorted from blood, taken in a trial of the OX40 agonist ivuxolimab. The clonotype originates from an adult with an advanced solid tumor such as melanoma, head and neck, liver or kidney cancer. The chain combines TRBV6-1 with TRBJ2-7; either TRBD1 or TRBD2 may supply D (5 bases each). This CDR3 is CASRGTLYEQYF. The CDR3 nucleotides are TGTGCCAGCAGGGGGACCCTCTACGAGCAGTACTTC.